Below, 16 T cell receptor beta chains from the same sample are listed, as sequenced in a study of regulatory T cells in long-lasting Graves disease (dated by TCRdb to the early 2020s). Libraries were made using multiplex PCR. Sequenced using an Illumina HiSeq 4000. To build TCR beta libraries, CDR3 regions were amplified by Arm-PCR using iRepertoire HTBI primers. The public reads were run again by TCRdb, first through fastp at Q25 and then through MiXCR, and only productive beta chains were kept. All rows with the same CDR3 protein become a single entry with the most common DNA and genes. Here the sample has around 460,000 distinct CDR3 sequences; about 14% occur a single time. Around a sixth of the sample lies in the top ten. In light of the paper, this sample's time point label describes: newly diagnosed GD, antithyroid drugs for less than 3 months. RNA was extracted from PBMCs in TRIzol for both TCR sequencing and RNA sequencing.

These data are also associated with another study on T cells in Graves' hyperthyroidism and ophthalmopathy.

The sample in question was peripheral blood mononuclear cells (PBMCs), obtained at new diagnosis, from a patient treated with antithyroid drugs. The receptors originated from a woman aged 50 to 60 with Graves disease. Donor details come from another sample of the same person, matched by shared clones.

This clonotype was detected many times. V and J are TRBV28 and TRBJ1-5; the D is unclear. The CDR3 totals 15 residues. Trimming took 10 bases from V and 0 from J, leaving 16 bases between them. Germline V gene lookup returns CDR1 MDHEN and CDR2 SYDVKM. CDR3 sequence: CATSDSLYSNQPQHF. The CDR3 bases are TGTGCCACCTCGGACTCCCTGTATAGCAATCAGCCCCAGCATTTT. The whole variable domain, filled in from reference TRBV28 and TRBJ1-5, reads DVKVTQSSRYLVKRTGEKVFLECVQDMDHENMFWYRQDPGLGLRLIYFSYDVKMKEKGDIPEGYSVSREKKERFSLILESASTNQTSMYLCATSDSLYSNQPQHFGDGTRLSIL.

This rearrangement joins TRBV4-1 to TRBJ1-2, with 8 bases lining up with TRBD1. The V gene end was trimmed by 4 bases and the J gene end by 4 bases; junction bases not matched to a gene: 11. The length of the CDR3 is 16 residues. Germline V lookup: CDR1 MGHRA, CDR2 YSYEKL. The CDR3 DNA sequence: TGCGCCAGCAGCCCTTACCCGGGACAGGTTGTCTATGGCTACACCTTC. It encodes CASSPYPGQVVYGYTF.

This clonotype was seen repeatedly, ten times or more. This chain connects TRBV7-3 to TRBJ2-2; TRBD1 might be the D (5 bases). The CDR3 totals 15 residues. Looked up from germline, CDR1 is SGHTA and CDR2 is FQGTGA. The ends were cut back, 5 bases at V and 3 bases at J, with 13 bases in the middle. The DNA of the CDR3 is TGTGCCAGCAGCCGCCAGGGTCGGGACACCGGGGAGCTGTTTTTT. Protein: CASSRQGRDTGELFF.

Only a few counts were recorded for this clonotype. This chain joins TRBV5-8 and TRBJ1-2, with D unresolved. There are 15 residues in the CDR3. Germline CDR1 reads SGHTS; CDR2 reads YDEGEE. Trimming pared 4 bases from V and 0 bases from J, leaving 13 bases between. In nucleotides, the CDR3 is TGTGCCAGCAGCGTAGATGGCAGCCCTAACTATGGCTACACCTTC. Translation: CASSVDGSPNYGYTF.

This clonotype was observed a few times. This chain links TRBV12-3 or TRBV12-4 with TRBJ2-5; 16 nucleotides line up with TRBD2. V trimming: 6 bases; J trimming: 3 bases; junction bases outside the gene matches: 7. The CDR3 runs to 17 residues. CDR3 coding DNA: TGTGCCAGCAGACAGGGACTAGCGGGAGGGGGTGAAGAGACCCAGTACTTC. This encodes CASRQGLAGGGEETQYF.

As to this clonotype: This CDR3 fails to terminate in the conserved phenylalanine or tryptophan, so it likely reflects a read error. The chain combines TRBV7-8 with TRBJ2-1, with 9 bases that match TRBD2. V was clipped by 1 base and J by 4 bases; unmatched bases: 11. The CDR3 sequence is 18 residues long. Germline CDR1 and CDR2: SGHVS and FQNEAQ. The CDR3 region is CASSLGFRSGRTYNEQFS. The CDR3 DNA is TGTGCCAGCAGCTTAGGGTTCCGCAGCGGGAGGACGTACAATGAGCAGTTCTCC.

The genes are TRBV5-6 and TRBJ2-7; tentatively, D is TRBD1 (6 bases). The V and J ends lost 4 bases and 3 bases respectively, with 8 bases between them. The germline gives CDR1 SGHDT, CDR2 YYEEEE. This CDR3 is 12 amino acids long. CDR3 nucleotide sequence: TGTGCCAGCAGCACAGGGCTCTACGAGCAGTACTTC. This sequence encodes CASSTGLYEQYF.

CDR3: CASSTGITQETQYF. In DNA, the CDR3 is TGTGCCAGCTCAACCGGGATTACACAAGAGACCCAGTACTTC. J is TRBJ2-5 and V is TRBV18; D is possibly TRBD2 (5 bases). Germline V gene sequence: CDR1 KGHSH, CDR2 LQKENI. The CDR3 contains 14 residues. Trimming took off 5 bases at V and 2 bases at J, with 12 bases between the two ends. Using reference TRBV18 and TRBJ2-5 for the parts outside the CDR3, the full variable domain is NAGVMQNPRHLVRRRGQEARLRCSPMKGHSHVYWYRQLPEEGLKFMVYLQKENIIDESGMPKERFSAEFPKEGPSILRIQQVVRGDSAAYFCASSTGITQETQYFGPGTRLLVL.

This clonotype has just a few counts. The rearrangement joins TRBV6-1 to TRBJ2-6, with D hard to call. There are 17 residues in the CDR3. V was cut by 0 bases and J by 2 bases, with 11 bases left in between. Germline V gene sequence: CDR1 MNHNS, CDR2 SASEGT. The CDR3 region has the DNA TGTGCCAGCAGTGAAGCCAGCAGTCAAACTGGGGCCAACGTCCTGACTTTC. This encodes CASSEASSQTGANVLTF.

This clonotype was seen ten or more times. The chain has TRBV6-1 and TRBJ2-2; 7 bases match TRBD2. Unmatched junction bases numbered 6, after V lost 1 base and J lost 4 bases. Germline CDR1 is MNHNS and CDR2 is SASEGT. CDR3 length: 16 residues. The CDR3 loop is CASSEVAGRGTGELFF. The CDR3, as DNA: TGTGCCAGCAGTGAAGTTGCAGGGAGGGGCACCGGGGAGCTGTTTTTT.

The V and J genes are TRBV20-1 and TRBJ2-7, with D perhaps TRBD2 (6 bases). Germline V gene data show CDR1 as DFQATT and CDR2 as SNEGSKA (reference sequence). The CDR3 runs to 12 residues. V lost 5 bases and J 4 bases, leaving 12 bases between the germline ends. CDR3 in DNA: TGCAGTGCTGCCGGGAGTATGTACGAGCAGTACTTC. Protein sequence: CSAAGSMYEQYF.

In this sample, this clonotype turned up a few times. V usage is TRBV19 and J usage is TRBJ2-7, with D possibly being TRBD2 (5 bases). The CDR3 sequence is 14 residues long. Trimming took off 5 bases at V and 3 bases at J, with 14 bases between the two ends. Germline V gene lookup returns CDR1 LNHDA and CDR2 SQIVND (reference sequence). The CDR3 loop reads CASSRLAGHYEQYF. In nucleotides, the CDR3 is TGTGCCAGTAGTCGTCTAGCCGGTCACTACGAGCAGTACTTC.

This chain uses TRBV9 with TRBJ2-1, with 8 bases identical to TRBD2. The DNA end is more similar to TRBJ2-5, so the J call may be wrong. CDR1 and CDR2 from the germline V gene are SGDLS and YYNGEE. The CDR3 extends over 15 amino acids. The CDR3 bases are TGTGCCAGCAGCCCACCAGCGGGAGAGGGGGAGACCCAGTACTTC. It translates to CASSPPAGEGETQYF.

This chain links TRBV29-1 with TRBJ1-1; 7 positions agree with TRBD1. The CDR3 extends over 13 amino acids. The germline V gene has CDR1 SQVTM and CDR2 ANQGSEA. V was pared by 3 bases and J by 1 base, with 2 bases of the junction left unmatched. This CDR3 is CSVDQGGNTEAFF. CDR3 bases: TGCAGCGTTGATCAGGGGGGGAACACTGAAGCTTTCTTT. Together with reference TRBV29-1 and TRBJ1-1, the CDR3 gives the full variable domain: SAVISQKPSRDICQRGTSLTIQCQVDSQVTMMFWYRQQPGQSLTLIATANQGSEATYESGFVIDKFPISRPNLTFSTLTVSNMSPEDSSIYLCSVDQGGNTEAFFGQGTRLTVV.

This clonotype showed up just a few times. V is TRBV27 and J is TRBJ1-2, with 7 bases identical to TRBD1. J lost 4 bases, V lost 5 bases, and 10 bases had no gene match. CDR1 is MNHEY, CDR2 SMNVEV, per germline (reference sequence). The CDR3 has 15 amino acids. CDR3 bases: TGTGCCAGCAGTCCCTTGACAGGGAACTCCTATGGCTACACCTTC. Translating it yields CASSPLTGNSYGYTF.

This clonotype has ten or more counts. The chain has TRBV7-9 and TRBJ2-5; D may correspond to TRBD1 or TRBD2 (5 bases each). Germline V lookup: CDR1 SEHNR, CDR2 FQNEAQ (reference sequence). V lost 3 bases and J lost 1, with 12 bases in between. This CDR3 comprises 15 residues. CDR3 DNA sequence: TGTGCCAGCAGCTTTTGGGGGACCCGCCAAGAGACCCAGTACTTC. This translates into CASSFWGTRQETQYF.